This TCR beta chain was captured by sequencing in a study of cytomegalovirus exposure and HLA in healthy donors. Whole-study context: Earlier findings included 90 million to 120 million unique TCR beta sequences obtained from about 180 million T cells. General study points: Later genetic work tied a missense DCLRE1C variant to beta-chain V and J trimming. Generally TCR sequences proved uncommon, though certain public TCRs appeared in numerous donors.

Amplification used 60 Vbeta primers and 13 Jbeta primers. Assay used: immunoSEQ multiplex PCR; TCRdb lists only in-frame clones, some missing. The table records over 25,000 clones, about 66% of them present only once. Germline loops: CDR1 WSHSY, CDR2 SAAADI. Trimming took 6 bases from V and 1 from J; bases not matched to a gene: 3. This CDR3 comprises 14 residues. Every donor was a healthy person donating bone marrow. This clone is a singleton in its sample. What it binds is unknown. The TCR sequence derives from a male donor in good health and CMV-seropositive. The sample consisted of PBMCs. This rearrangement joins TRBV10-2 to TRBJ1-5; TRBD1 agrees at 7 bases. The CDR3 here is CASSATGSNQPQHF. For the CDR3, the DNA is TGCGCCAGCAGCGCGACAGGGAGCAATCAGCCCCAGCATTTT.